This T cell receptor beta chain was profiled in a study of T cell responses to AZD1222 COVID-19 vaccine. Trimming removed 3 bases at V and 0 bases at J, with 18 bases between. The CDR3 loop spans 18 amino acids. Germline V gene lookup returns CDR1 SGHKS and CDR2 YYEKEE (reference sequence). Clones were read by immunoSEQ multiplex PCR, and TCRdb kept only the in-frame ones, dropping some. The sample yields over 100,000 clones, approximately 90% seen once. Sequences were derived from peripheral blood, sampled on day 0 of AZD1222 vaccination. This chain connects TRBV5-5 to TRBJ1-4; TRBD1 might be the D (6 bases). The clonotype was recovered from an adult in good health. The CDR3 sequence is CASSYRDTIRATNEKLFF. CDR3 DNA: TGTGCCAGCAGCTACCGGGACACTATCCGTGCAACTAATGAAAAACTGTTTTTT. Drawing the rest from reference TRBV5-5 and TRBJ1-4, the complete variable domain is DAGVTQSPTHLIKTRGQQVTLRCSPISGHKSVSWYQQVLGQGPQFIFQYYEKEERGRGNFPDRFSARQFPNYSSELNVNALLLGDSALYLCASSYRDTIRATNEKLFFGSGTQLSVL.